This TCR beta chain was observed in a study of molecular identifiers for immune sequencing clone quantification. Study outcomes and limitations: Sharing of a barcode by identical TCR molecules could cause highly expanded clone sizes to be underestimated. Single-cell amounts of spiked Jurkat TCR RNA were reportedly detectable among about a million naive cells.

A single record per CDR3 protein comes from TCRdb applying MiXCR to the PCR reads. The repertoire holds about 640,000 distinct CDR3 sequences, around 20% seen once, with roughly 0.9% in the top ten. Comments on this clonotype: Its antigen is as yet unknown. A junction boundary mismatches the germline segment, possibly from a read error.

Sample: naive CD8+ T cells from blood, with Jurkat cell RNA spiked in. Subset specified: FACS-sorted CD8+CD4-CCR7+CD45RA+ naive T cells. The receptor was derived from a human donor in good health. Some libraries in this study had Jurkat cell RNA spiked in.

The CDR3 DNA is TGCGCCGGCAGCTGGACTAGCGGGAGGGCCCTGGCAGATACGCAGTATTTT. It translates to CAGSWTSGRALADTQYF. The chain employs TRBV5-1 and TRBJ2-3; 15 nucleotides agree with TRBD2. Germline CDR1 and CDR2: SGHRS and YFSETQ. CDR3 size: 17 residues.